A selection of T cell receptor beta chains follows, all from one sample in a study of cytotoxic CD8 clonotypes in ibrutinib-treated CLL. Clones were read by immunoSEQ multiplex PCR, and TCRdb kept only the in-frame ones, dropping some. This sample has some 84,000 clones; more than 70% occur once, and the top ten carry about 5.6%. Here the sequenced sample was PBMCs, taken before ibrutinib treatment. These receptors originate from a human donor with chronic lymphocytic leukemia. Each CDR3 is given without its conserved first and last residue. Rows may omit the clone size; those that give it use once, few, many or a size class.

abundance	v_gene	j_gene	CDR3aa
-	TRBV4-3	TRBJ1-2	ASSLYQGNYGYT
-	TRBV7-7	TRBJ2-7	ASSPEGGRSDEQY
-	TRBV7-8	TRBJ1-2	ASSLDTRQGGNYGYT
once	TRBV19	TRBJ1-2	ASSIAGTGVYGYT
-	TRBV5-1	TRBJ2-5	ASSHQSGLIKTQY
-	TRBV11-3	TRBJ2-1	ASSPTEGPSYNEQF
-	TRBV5-1	TRBJ1-1	ASSTTANTEAF
-	TRBV27	TRBJ1-2	ASSLARDYGYT
once	TRBV5-1	TRBJ2-3	ASSLPGVLDTQY
few	TRBV27	TRBJ1-5	ASSKVAGQTSNQPQH
-	TRBV7-8	TRBJ2-1	ADALAGSNEQF
-	TRBV7-8	TRBJ1-4	ASSSTTGGGEKLF
-	TRBV7-6	TRBJ2-5	ASSFSASQETQY
-	TRBV18	TRBJ2-7	ASSPISFLLADEQY
-	TRBV5-1	TRBJ1-3	ASSLTGGQSSGNTIY
-	TRBV28	TRBJ1-5	ASRTGGSRGPQH
-	TRBV19	TRBJ2-3	ASSIRGLAGPTDTQY
once	TRBV5-1	TRBJ2-5	ASSLVGSGSGETQY
-	TRBV7-6	TRBJ1-2	ASSLGPHPAGGPLGYT
-	TRBV19	TRBJ1-4	ASSIGQATNEKLF
-	TRBV30	TRBJ1-1	AWSGSQGLRGKAF
-	TRBV10-3	TRBJ2-3	AIRHTDTQY
-	TRBV28	TRBJ2-7	ASSDVGTGFYEQY
-	TRBV6-1	TRBJ1-3	ASSAQGNSGNTIY
-	TRBV5-1	TRBJ1-1	ASSPRAYLEAYTEAF
medium-sized	TRBV19	TRBJ1-2	ASSIQGLSSYT
-	TRBV7-6	TRBJ1-2	ASSPRGINYGYT
once	TRBV7-6	TRBJ1-1	ASSLAGNTEAF
-	TRBV5-6	TRBJ1-5	ASSLQVASNQPQH
-	TRBV6-6	TRBJ2-1	ASRGSSSEQF
-	TRBV29-1	TRBJ2-3	SVDRFRTRDQY
-	TRBV11-1	TRBJ2-7	ASTTHLYEQY
-	TRBV11-1	TRBJ1-4	ASSLRQNEKLF
-	TRBV5-8	TRBJ2-1	ASSHGPSGTANEQF
-	TRBV11-3	TRBJ2-2	ASSFGGDTGELF
-	TRBV7-2	TRBJ2-7	ASSFLAGGSYEQY
-	TRBV7-9	TRBJ2-1	ASSPPREFGEQF
-	TRBV5-4	TRBJ2-3	ASSFQGAGTDTQY
-	TRBV7-2	TRBJ2-1	ASTVGQYNEQF
-	TRBV7-8	TRBJ2-7	ASRPLLAGGSYEQY
-	TRBV5-8	TRBJ2-7	ASSLQHRGGDYEQY
-	TRBV6-1	TRBJ1-1	ASSVRNLNTEAF
-	TRBV9	TRBJ2-3	ASSVGSPTDTQY
-	TRBV6-1	TRBJ1-1	ASETGSNTEAF
few	TRBV6-1	TRBJ2-3	ASIPARTDTQY
-	TRBV9	TRBJ2-1	ASSVSGGVDNEQF
-	TRBV5-1	TRBJ2-7	ASSPLVVVGPREQY
once	TRBV4-2	TRBJ2-7	ASSQDHEASYEQY
-	TRBV5-1	TRBJ1-4	ASRTDATNEKLF
-	TRBV4-1	TRBJ1-5	ASSQEGSSNQPQH
once	TRBV9	TRBJ2-3	ASSPLPIAGGSSDTQY
-	TRBV29-1	TRBJ2-7	SVELQSGYEQY
-	TRBV7-6	TRBJ2-7	ASRKGQGTYEQY
-	TRBV27	TRBJ2-7	ASSLGSGLPSYEQY